This T cell receptor beta chain was sequenced in a study of beta chain features in type 1 diabetes. Study results and caveats: More deletions and fewer insertions at VDJ junctions were seen in type 1 diabetes patients.

A note on this clone: The antigen is not known.

The CDR3 length is 17 residues. Trimming removed 4 bases from V and 6 bases from J; junction bases left unmatched: 15. CDR1 and CDR2 (germline): SNHLY, FYNNEI. Every isolated RNA sample was fully reverse transcribed, so sequencing captured expressed TCRB transcripts. Sequencing was performed with immunoSEQ multiplex PCR; in TCRdb, only in-frame clones are kept and a portion is missing. The data contain nearly 250,000 clones, around 14% of them singletons. The sequence derives from a woman aged 40 to 50 in good health. This chain uses TRBV2 with TRBJ2-4; 7 nucleotides agree with TRBD1. Sequencing was done on a sample of naive CD4+ T cells from blood. The CDR3 DNA follows: TGTGCCAGCAGTGGGGGTACTACCGGGACAGATTTAAACATTCAGTACTTC. It is translated as CASSGGTTGTDLNIQYF. The variable domain in full, with the rest retrieved from reference TRBV2 and TRBJ2-4, is EPEVTQTPSHQVTQMGQEVILRCVPISNHLYFYWYRQILGQKVEFLVSFYNNEISEKSEIFDDQFSVERPDGSNFTLKIRSTKLEDSAMYFCASSGGTTGTDLNIQYFGAGTRLSVL.